A selection of T cell receptor beta chains follows, all from one sample in a study of OX40 agonist ivuxolimab in advanced cancers. Assay: immunoSEQ multiplex PCR; the TCRdb copy retains only in-frame clones and omits some. The sample includes about 78,000 clones, roughly 93% of them seen just once. The sample in question was CD4+ or CD8+ T cells sorted from blood, obtained in a trial of the OX40 agonist ivuxolimab. Receptors were obtained from an adult with an advanced solid tumor such as melanoma, head and neck, liver or kidney cancer. CDR3s include the opening cysteine and the closing phenylalanine or tryptophan. D genes are given only for firm matches.

D gene	V gene	J gene	CDR3 protein	CDR3 DNA
TRBD1	TRBV9	TRBJ1-1	CASSVVGTGSFREAFF	TGTGCCAGCAGCGTAGTAGGGACAGGGTCTTTTCGGGAAGCTTTCTTT
.	TRBV7-7	TRBJ2-5	CASRLSMGPGEETQYF	TGTGCTAGCAGATTAAGTATGGGGCCCGGGGAAGAGACCCAGTACTTC
.	TRBV15	TRBJ2-7	CATSRDGLHEQYF	TGTGCCACCAGCAGAGATGGGTTGCACGAGCAGTACTTC
.	TRBV6-5	TRBJ2-1	CASSPDYNEQFF	TGTGCCAGTAGCCCGGACTACAATGAGCAGTTCTTC
TRBD2	TRBV2	TRBJ2-3	CASSKRGGSTDTQYF	TGTGCCAGCAGTAAGCGGGGGGGCAGCACAGATACGCAGTATTTT
TRBD2	TRBV5-4	TRBJ2-5	CASSAGLAGGEETQYF	TGTGCCAGCAGTGCTGGACTAGCGGGGGGAGAAGAGACCCAGTACTTC
.	TRBV28	TRBJ1-2	CASRQVNYGYTF	TGTGCCAGCCGACAGGTTAACTATGGCTACACCTTC
TRBD2	TRBV5-1	TRBJ2-7	CASSLPSGREPYEQYF	TGCGCCAGCAGCTTACCTAGCGGGAGGGAACCCTACGAGCAGTACTTC
.	TRBV4-1	TRBJ2-7	CASSQEGGLSLEQYF	TGCGCCAGCAGCCAAGAAGGCGGACTATCGCTGGAGCAGTACTTC
.	TRBV5-1	TRBJ1-1	CASSFGTTRSNTEAFF	TGCGCCAGCAGCTTTGGCACTACCAGGTCCAACACTGAAGCTTTCTTT
.	TRBV7-2	TRBJ1-1	CASSLVPAMNTEAFF	TGTGCCAGCAGCTTAGTGCCGGCTATGAACACTGAAGCTTTCTTT
.	TRBV30	TRBJ1-1	CAWSKDTEAFF	TGTGCCTGGAGCAAGGACACTGAAGCTTTCTTT
.	TRBV18	TRBJ1-1	CASSGTVQAEAFF	TGTGCCAGCTCAGGGACGGTCCAGGCTGAAGCTTTCTTT